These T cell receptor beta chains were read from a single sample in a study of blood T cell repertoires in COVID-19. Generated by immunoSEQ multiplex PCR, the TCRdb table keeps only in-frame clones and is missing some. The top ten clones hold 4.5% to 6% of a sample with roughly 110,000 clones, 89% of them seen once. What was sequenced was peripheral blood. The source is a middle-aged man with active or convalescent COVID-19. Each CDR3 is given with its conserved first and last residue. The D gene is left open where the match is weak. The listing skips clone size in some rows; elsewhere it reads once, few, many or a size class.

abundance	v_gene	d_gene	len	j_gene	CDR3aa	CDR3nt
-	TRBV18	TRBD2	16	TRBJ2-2	CASSGLAGPNTGELFF	TGTGCCAGCTCGGGACTAGCGGGACCGAACACCGGGGAGCTGTTTTTT
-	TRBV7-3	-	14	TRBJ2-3	CASSLSPGQYTQYF	TGTGCCAGCAGCTTAAGTCCGGGTCAATATACGCAGTATTTT
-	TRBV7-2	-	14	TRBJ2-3	CASSLYFGTDTQYF	TGTGCCAGCAGCTTATATTTCGGCACAGATACGCAGTATTTT
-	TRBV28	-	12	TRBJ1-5	CASSADIQPQHF	TGTGCCAGCAGTGCGGACATACAGCCCCAGCATTTT
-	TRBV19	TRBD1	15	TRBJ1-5	CASSMSGTGAQPQHF	TGTGCCAGTAGTATGTCCGGGACAGGGGCCCAGCCCCAGCATTTT
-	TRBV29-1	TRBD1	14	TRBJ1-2	CSVEARQGDFGYTF	TGCAGCGTTGAGGCCCGACAGGGGGACTTCGGCTACACCTTC
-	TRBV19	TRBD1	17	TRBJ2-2	CASSIMGQARGTGELFF	TGTGCCAGTAGTATAATGGGACAGGCCCGGGGCACCGGGGAGCTGTTTTTT
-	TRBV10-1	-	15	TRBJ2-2	CASSDGGLSPGELFF	TGCGCCAGCAGTGACGGGGGGCTTTCACCCGGGGAGCTGTTTTTT
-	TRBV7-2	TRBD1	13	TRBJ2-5	CASSLTGGETQYF	TGTGCCAGCAGCTTAACAGGGGGAGAGACCCAGTACTTC
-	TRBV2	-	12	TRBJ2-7	CASSGLVYEQYF	TGTGCCAGCAGTGGACTAGTCTACGAGCAGTACTTC
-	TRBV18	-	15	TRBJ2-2	CASSLRTSESGELFF	TGTGCCAGCTCACTACGCACTAGTGAGTCCGGGGAGCTGTTTTTT
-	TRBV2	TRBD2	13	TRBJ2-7	CASTGLAGYEQYF	TGTGCCAGCACCGGACTAGCGGGCTACGAGCAGTACTTC
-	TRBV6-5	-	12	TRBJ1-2	CASSPSGYGYTF	TGTGCCAGCAGTCCCTCGGGTTATGGCTACACCTTC
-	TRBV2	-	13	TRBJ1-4	CAVQYRTEGKLFF	TGTGCCGTCCAGTATAGGACGGAGGGCAAACTGTTTTTT
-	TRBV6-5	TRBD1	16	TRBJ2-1	CASSYSKGAPRNEQFF	TGTGCCAGCAGTTACTCAAAGGGGGCTCCTCGGAATGAGCAGTTCTTC
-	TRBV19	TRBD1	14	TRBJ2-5	CASSQGGPQETQYF	TGTGCCAGTAGTCAAGGGGGCCCCCAAGAGACCCAGTACTTC
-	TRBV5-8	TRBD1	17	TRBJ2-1	CASSLEFGTGGGNEQFF	TGTGCCAGCAGCTTGGAGTTTGGGACAGGTGGGGGGAATGAGCAGTTCTTC
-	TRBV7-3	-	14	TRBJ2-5	CASSIDRAGETQYF	TGTGCCAGCAGCATAGACAGGGCGGGGGAGACCCAGTACTTC
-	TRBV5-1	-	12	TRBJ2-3	CASSSYLDTQYF	TGCGCCAGCAGCTCTTACTTAGATACGCAGTATTTT
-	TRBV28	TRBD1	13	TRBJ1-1	CASSYEDRDEAFF	TGTGCCAGCAGTTATGAGGACAGGGATGAAGCTTTCTTT
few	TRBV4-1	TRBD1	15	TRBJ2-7	CASSQDLGQAYEQYF	TGCGCCAGCAGCCAAGATCTGGGACAGGCCTACGAGCAGTACTTC
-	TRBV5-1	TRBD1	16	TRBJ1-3	CASSLQGFLSGNTIYF	TGCGCCAGCAGCTTACAGGGGTTCCTCTCTGGAAACACCATATATTTT
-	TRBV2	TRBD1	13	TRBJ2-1	CASIQDRQNEQFF	TGTGCCAGCATACAGGACAGGCAGAATGAGCAGTTCTTC
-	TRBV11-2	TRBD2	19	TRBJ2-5	CASSYLGTSGIPFQETQYF	TGTGCCAGCAGCTATCTTGGGACTAGCGGGATTCCTTTCCAAGAGACCCAGTACTTC
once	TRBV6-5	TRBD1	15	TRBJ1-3	CASSYIYRGGNTIYF	TGTGCCAGCAGTTACATCTACAGGGGTGGAAACACCATATATTTT
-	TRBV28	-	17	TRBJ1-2	CASSFSGTGRANYGYTF	TGTGCCAGCAGTTTTTCAGGCACCGGCAGAGCCAACTATGGCTACACCTTC
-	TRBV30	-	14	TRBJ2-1	CAWAIGRGYNEQFF	TGTGCCTGGGCCATAGGGAGGGGGTACAATGAGCAGTTCTTC
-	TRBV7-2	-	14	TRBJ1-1	CASSPFQGITEAFF	TGTGCCAGCAGCCCCTTCCAGGGTATCACTGAAGCTTTCTTT
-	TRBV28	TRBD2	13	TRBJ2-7	CASRWGGRGEQYF	TGTGCCAGCAGGTGGGGCGGGAGGGGCGAGCAGTACTTC
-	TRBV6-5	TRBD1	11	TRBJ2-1	CASIYRDSQFF	TGTGCCAGCATCTACCGGGACAGTCAGTTCTTC
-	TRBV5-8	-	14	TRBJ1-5	CASSLGAGHQPQHF	TGTGCCAGCAGCTTAGGGGCCGGACATCAGCCCCAGCATTTT
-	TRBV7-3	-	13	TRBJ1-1	CASSLSRETEAFF	TGTGCCAGCAGCTTATCACGGGAGACTGAAGCTTTCTTT
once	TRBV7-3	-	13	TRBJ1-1	CASSLGANTEAFF	TGTGCCAGCAGCTTAGGGGCTAACACTGAAGCTTTCTTT
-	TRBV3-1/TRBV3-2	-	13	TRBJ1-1	CASSQLPNTEAFF	TGTGCCAGCAGCCAACTTCCCAACACTGAAGCTTTCTTT
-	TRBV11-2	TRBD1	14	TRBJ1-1	CASSQQGGNTEAFF	TGTGCCAGCAGCCAACAGGGGGGGAACACTGAAGCTTTCTTT
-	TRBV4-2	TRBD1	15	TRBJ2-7	CASSQGQTGTYEQYF	TGTGCCAGCAGCCAAGGTCAGACAGGGACCTACGAGCAGTACTTC
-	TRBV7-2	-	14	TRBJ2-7	CASSLVVGTYEQYF	TGTGCCAGCAGCTTAGTCGTGGGCACCTACGAGCAGTACTTC
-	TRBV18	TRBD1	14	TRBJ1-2	CASSPPTGGAGYTF	TGTGCCAGCTCACCACCAACAGGGGGCGCAGGCTACACCTTC
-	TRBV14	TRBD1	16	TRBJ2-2	CASSLRTGLNTGELFF	TGTGCCAGCAGCCTGCGGACAGGGCTGAACACCGGGGAGCTGTTTTTT
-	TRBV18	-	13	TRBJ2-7	CASSPGGPGEQYF	TGTGCCAGCTCACCGGGGGGACCGGGCGAGCAGTACTTC
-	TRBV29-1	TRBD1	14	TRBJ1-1	CSVSSGTVNTEAFF	TGCAGCGTATCGTCCGGGACAGTGAACACTGAAGCTTTCTTT
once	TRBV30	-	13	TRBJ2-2	CAWSPDYAGELFF	TGTGCCTGGAGCCCCGACTATGCCGGGGAGCTGTTTTTT
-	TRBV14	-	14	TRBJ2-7	CASSRGTYSYEQYF	TGTGCCAGCAGCCGCGGAACCTACTCCTACGAGCAGTACTTC
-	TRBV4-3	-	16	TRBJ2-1	CASSLTLANLINEQFF	TGCGCCAGCAGCCTGACTTTAGCGAACCTCATAAATGAGCAGTTCTTC
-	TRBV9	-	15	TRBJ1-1	CASSVEAGMNTEAFF	TGTGCCAGCAGCGTAGAGGCAGGCATGAACACTGAAGCTTTCTTT
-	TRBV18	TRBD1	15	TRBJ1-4	CASSPSGTVNEKLFF	TGTGCCAGCTCACCATCCGGGACAGTAAATGAAAAACTGTTTTTT
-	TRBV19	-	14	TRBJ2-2	CASSITPNTGELFF	TGTGCCAGTAGTATTACACCTAACACCGGGGAGCTGTTTTTT